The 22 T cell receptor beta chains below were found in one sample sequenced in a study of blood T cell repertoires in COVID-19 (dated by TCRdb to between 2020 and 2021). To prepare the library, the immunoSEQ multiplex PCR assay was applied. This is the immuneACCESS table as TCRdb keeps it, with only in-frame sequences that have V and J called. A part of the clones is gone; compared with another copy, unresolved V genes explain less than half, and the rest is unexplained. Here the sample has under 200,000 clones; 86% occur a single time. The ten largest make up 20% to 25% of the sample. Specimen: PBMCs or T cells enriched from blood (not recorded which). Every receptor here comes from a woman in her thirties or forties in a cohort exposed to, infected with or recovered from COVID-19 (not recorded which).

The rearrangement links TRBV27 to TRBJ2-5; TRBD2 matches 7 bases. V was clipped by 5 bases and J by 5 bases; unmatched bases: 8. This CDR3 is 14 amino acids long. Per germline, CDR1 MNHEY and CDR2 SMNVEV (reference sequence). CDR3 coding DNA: TGTGCCAGCAGTACGGGACTCGGGGGGGAGACCCAGTACTTC. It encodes CASSTGLGGETQYF.

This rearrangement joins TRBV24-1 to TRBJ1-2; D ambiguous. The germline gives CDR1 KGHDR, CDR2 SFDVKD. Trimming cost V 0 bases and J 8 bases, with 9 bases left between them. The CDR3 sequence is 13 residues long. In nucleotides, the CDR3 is TGTGCCACCAGTGATTTGTGGTTTCGGGGCTACACCTTC. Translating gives CATSDLWFRGYTF.

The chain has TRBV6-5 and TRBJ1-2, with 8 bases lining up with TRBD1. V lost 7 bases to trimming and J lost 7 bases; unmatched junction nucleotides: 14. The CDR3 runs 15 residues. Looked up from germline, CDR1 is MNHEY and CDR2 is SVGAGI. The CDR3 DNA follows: TGTGCCAGCACTTCGAGAGGACAGGGATTCGTTGGCTACACCTTC. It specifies CASTSRGQGFVGYTF.

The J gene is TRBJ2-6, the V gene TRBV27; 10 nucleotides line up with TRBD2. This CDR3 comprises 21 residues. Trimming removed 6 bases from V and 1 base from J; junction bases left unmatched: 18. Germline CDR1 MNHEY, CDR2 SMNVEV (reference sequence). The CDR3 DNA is TGTGCCAGCAGCCCCTGGGCTAGCGGGAGATTAGCCGGGTCTGGGGCCAACGTCCTGACTTTC. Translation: CASSPWASGRLAGSGANVLTF.

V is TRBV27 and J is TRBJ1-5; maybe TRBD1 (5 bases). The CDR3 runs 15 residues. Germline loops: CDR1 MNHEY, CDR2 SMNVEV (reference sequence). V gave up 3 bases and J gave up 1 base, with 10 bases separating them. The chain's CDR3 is CASSFQGLSNQPQHF. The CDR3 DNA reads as TGTGCCAGCAGTTTCCAGGGTCTGAGCAATCAGCCCCAGCATTTT.

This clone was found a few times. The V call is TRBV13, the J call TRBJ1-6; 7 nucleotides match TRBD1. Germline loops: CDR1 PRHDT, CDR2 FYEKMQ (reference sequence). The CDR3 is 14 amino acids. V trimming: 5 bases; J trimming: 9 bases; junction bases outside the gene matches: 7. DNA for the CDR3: TGTGCCAGCAGCACAGACAGGGTCGGTTCACCCCTCCACTTT. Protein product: CASSTDRVGSPLHF.

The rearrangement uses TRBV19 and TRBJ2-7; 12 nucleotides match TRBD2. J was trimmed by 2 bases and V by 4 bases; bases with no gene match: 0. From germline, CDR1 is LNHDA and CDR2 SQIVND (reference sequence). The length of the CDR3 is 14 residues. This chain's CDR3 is CASSRLAGAYEQYF. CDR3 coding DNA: TGTGCCAGTAGTAGACTAGCGGGGGCCTACGAGCAGTACTTC.

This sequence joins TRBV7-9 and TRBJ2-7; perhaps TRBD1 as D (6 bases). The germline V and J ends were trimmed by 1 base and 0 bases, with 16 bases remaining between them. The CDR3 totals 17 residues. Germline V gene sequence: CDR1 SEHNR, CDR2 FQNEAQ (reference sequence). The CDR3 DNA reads TGTGCCAGCAGCTTAGGCCCAGGGGCCCCGAGCTCCTACGAGCAGTACTTC. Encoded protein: CASSLGPGAPSSYEQYF. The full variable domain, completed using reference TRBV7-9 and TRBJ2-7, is DTGVSQNPRHKITKRGQNVTFRCDPISEHNRLYWYRQTLGQGPEFLTYFQNEAQLEKSRLLSDRFSAERPKGSFSTLEIQRTEQGDSAMYLCASSLGPGAPSSYEQYFGPGTRLTVT.

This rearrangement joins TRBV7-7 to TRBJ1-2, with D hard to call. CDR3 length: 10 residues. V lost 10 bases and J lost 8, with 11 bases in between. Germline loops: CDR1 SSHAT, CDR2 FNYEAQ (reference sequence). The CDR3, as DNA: TGTGCCACCCGCCCGGGGGGCTACACCTTC. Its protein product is CATRPGGYTF.

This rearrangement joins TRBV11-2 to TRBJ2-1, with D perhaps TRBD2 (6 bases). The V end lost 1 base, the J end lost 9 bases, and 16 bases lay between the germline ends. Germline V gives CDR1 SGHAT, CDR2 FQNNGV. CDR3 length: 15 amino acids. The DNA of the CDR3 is TGTGCCAGCAGCTTAGGGGCGGAGTGGGGACTTGAGCAGTTCTTC. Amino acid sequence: CASSLGAEWGLEQFF.

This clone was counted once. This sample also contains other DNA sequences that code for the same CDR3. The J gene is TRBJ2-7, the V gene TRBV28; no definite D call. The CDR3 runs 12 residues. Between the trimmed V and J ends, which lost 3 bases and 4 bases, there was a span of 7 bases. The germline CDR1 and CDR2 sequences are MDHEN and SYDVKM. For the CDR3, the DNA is TGTGCCAGCAGTTTTGTCTCTTACGAGCAGTACTTC. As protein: CASSFVSYEQYF.

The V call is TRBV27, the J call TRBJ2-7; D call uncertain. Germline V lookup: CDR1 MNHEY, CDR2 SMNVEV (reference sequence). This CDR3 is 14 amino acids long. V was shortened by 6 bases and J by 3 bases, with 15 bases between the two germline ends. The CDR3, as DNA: TGTGCCAGCAGACTCATTGATAAGAGCTACGAGCAGTACTTC. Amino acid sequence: CASRLIDKSYEQYF.

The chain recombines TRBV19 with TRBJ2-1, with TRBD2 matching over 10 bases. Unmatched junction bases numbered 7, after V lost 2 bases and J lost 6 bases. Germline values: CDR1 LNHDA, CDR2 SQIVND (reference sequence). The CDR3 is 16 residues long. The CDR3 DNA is TGTGCCAGTAGTATAAATATCCAGCGGGGGGGCAATGAGCAGTTCTTC. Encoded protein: CASSINIQRGGNEQFF.

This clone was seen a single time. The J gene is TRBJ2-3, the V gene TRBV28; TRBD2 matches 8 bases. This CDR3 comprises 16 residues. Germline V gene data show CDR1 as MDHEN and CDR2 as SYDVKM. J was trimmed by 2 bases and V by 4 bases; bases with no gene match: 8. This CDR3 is CASSSSAGGDTDTQYF. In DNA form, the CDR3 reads TGTGCCAGCAGTTCTAGCGCCGGGGGGGACACAGATACGCAGTATTTT.

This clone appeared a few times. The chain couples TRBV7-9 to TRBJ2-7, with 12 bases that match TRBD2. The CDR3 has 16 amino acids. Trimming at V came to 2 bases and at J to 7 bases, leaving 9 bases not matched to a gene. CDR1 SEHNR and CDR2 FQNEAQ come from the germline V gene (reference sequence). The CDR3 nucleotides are TGTGCCAGCAGCTTATGGCTAGCGGGGGGGCCGGGAGAGCAGTACTTC. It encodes CASSLWLAGGPGEQYF.

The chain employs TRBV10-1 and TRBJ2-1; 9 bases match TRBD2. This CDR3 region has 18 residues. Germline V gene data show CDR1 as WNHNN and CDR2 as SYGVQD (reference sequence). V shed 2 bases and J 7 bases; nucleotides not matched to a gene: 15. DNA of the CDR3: TGCGCCAGCAGTGAGACCCCCCCGGGGATAGCGGGAGTGAATGAGCAGTTCTTC. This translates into CASSETPPGIAGVNEQFF.

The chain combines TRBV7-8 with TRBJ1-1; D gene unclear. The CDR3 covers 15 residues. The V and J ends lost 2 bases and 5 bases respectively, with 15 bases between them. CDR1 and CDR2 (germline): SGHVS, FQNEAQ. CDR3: CASSLWERSPTEAFF. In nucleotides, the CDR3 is TGTGCCAGCAGCTTATGGGAGAGGTCGCCGACTGAAGCTTTCTTT.

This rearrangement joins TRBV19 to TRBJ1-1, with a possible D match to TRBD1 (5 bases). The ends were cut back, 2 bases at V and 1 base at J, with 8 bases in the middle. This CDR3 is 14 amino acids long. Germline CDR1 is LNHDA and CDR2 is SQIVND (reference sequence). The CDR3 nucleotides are TGTGCCAGTAGTATATATACAGGGAACACTGAAGCTTTCTTT. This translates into CASSIYTGNTEAFF.

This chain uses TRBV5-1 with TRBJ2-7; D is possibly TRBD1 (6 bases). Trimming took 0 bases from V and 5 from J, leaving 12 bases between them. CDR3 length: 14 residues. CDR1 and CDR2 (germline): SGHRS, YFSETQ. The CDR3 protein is CASSLVPGVNEQYF. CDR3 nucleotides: TGCGCCAGCAGCTTGGTTCCAGGGGTGAACGAGCAGTACTTC.

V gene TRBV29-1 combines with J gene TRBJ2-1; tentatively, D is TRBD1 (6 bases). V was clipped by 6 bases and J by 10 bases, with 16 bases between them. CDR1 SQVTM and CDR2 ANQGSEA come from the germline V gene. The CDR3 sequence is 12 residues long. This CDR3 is CSVWIQGIEQFF. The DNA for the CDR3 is TGCAGCGTCTGGATACAGGGAATCGAGCAGTTCTTC.

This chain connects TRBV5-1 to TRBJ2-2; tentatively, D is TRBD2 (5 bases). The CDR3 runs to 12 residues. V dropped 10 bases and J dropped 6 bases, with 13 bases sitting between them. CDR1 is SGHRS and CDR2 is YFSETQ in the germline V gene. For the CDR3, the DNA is TGCGCCGGGCGAGAGGGTGCCGGGGAGCTGTTTTTT. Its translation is CAGREGAGELFF.

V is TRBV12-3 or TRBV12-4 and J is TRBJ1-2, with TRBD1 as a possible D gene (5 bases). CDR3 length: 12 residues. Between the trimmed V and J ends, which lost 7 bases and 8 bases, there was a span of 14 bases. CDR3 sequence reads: CASIGGARGYTF. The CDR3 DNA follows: TGTGCCAGCATAGGAGGGGCCCGGGGCTACACCTTC.